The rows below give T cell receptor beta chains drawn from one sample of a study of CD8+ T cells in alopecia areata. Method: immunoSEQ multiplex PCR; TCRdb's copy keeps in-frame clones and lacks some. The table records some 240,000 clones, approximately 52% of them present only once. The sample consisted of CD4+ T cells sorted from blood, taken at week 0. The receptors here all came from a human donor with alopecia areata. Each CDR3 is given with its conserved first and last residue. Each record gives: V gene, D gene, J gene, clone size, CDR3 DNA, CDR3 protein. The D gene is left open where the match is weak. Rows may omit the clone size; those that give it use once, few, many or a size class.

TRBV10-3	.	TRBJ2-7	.	TGTGCCATCAGTGAGTCCGGTCCGGGACACTCTGGGATCGGCGAGCAGTACTTC	CAISESGPGHSGIGEQYF
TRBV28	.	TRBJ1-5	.	TGTGCCAGCAGTTTATTATATGACCATAGCAATCAGCCCCAGCATTTT	CASSLLYDHSNQPQHF
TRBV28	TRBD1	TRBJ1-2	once	TGTGCCAGCAGTTCCTCCGGGACAGGGGGCGCAGGCTATGGCTACACCTTC	CASSSSGTGGAGYGYTF
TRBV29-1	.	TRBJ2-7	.	TGCAGCGTTGAAGGGGTTTCCTACGAGCAGTACTTC	CSVEGVSYEQYF
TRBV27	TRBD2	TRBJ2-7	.	TGTGCCAGCAGTATCCCCCGTTGGGGGGGGATATACGAGCAGTACTTC	CASSIPRWGGIYEQYF
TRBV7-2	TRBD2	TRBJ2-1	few	TGTGCCAGCAGCTTAGACCGTCTAGCGGGAAGTAAGGATGAGCAGTTCTTC	CASSLDRLAGSKDEQFF
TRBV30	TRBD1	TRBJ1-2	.	TGTGCCTGGAGTTTGGGGACAGAAAGTAATGACTATGGCTACACCTTC	CAWSLGTESNDYGYTF
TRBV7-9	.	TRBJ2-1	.	TGTGCCAGCAGCCCGGTCGGCAGGGCCTCCTACAATGAGCAGTTCTTC	CASSPVGRASYNEQFF
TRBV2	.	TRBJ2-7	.	TGTGCCAGCAGGGGCTTAGGGGACGAGCAGTACTTC	CASRGLGDEQYF
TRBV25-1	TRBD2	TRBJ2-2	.	TGTGCCAGCAGTGAATATAGGGCTAGCGGGAGAAGGGAGCTGTTTTTT	CASSEYRASGRRELFF
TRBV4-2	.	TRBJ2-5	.	TGTGCCAGCAGCCATGCAGGGAACCAAGAGACCCAGTACTTC	CASSHAGNQETQYF
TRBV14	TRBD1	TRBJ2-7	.	TGTGCCAGCAGCCAAGGGGACAGGGTCCCCTACGAGCAGTACTTC	CASSQGDRVPYEQYF
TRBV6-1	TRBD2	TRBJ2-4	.	TGTGCCAGCAGTGAAGGACTAGCGGGCGCCAAAAACATTCAGTACTTC	CASSEGLAGAKNIQYF
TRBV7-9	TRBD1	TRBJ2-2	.	TGTGCCAGCAGCCCCCTACAGGGGGCTGAGGCCGGGGAGCTGTTTTTT	CASSPLQGAEAGELFF
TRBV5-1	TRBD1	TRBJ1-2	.	TGCGCCAGCAGTGAGCCGGGACAGACTTATGGCTACACCTTC	CASSEPGQTYGYTF
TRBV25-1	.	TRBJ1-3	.	TGTGCCAGCAGTGAATTAGGCCTCTCTGGAAACACCATATATTTT	CASSELGLSGNTIYF
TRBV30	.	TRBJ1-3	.	TGTGCCTGGAATCTTGGATGGCGGCCAGCTGGAAACACCATATATTTT	CAWNLGWRPAGNTIYF
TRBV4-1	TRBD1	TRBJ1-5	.	TGCGCCAGCAGCCCCACACCCGGGACAGGAGGCCAGCCCCAGCATTTT	CASSPTPGTGGQPQHF
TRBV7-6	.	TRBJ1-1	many	TGTGCCAGCAGCTTATCGTCCGGATCCCCGGGGAACACTGAAGCTTTCTTT	CASSLSSGSPGNTEAFF
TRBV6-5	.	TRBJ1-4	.	TGTGCCAGCAGCCGAGCGACAAGCAGCAGGGAAAAACTGTTTTTT	CASSRATSSREKLFF
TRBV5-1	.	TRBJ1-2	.	TGCGCCAGCAGCTTGGAGCCAGGGAGTGATGGCTACACCTTC	CASSLEPGSDGYTF
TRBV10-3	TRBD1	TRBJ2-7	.	TGTGCCATCAGTGCGAACGACAGGGGTTCCTACGAGCAGTACTTC	CAISANDRGSYEQYF
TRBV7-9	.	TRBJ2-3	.	TGTGCCAGCGGGTCGACAGATACGCAGTATTTT	CASGSTDTQYF
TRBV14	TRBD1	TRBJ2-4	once	TGTGCCAGCAGCCAGAACAGGGGCATTCAGTACTTC	CASSQNRGIQYF
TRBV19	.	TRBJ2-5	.	TGTGCCAGTTCCGCGGTGCTCCAAGAGACCCAGTACTTC	CASSAVLQETQYF
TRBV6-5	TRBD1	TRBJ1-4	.	TGTGCCAGCAGTTACTCCAACAGGGGGCTCGAAAAACTGTTTTTT	CASSYSNRGLEKLFF
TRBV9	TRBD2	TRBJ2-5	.	TGTGCTCGACTAGCGGGAGTTGAGACCCAGTACTTC	CARLAGVETQYF
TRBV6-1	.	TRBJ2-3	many	TGTGCCAGCACAGGGTACGATACGCAGTATTTT	CASTGYDTQYF
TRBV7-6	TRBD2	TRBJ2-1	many	TGTGCCAGCAGCGCCCGACTAGCGGGAGAGGCGGGGCAGTTCTTC	CASSARLAGEAGQFF
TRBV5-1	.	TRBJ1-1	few	TGCGCCAGCAGCTTGAACACTGAAGCTTTCTTT	CASSLNTEAFF
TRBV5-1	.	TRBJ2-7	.	TGCGCCAGCGGGCAGGGATACTACGAGCAGTACTTC	CASGQGYYEQYF
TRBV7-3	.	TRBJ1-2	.	TGTGCCAGCAGCTTAGGGGCTAACTATGGCTACACCTTC	CASSLGANYGYTF
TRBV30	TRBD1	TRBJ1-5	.	TGTGCCTGGAGTACCCTGGACAGGGGTGGGAATCAGCCCCAGCATTTT	CAWSTLDRGGNQPQHF
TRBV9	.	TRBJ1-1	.	TGTGCCAGCAGCGCCGACTCCCGAGATCACTTGAACACTGAAGCTTTCTTT	CASSADSRDHLNTEAFF
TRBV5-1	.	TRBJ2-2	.	TGCGCCAGCAGCTTGGAGCGGGTCCAGGGGTACACCGGGGAGCTGTTTTTT	CASSLERVQGYTGELFF
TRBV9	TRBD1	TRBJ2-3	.	TGTGCCAGTTCGACAGGGGCCCTTAGCACAGATACGCAGTATTTT	CASSTGALSTDTQYF
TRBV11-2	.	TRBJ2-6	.	TGTGCCAGCAGCTTAATGGGGGCTGGGGCCAACGTCCTGACTTTC	CASSLMGAGANVLTF
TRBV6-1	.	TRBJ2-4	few	TGTGCCAGCAGTGATGGGGCAGGATCCCCGTACTTC	CASSDGAGSPYF
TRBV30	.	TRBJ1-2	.	TGTGCCTGGAGTGCCTCCCGGGGGAACTATGGCTACACCTTC	CAWSASRGNYGYTF
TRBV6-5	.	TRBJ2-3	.	TGTGCCAGCAGTTACGGCGGGACCGGCACAGATACGCAGTATTTT	CASSYGGTGTDTQYF
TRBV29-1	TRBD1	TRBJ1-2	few	TGCAGCGCCGATCTGACAGGGGGCAATGGCTACACCTTC	CSADLTGGNGYTF
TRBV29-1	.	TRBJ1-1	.	TGCAGTTCTAACACGTTTGGCACTGAAGCTTTCTTT	CSSNTFGTEAFF